This is a list of T cell receptor beta chains from one sample in a study of beta chain features in type 1 diabetes. This table comes from immunoSEQ multiplex PCR, and its TCRdb copy is limited to in-frame clones, with some not included. The table has about 150,000 clones, approximately 10% seen once. Sequencing was done on a sample of central memory CD4+ T cells from blood. The source of these receptors is a young man with type 1 diabetes. Each CDR3 is given with its conserved first and last residue. A D gene is named only where the DNA matches it firmly. Expanded clones are given a class, and other clones once, few, many or no size at all.

clone size	V gene	J gene	D gene	CDR3 DNA	CDR3 protein
-	TRBV7-9	TRBJ1-5	-	TGTGCCAGCAGCCGCGGGCCCTCTAGCAATCAGCCCCAGCATTTT	CASSRGPSSNQPQHF
-	TRBV6-5	TRBJ2-7	-	TGTGCCAGCAGTTACTCAACCAGTACCTACGAGCAGTACTTC	CASSYSTSTYEQYF
-	TRBV28	TRBJ1-1	-	-	CASSSSGTGRRAFF
few	TRBV25-1	TRBJ1-2	-	TGTGCCAGCAGTGATGGGGGAGGGGCTGCTCTCGCCTATGGCTACACCTTC	CASSDGGGAALAYGYTF
few	TRBV29-1	TRBJ2-7	TRBD1	TGCAGCGTCGGGCACCGACAGGGATACGAGCAGTACTTC	CSVGHRQGYEQYF
-	TRBV30	TRBJ2-7	TRBD2	TGTGCCTGGAGCGGGACTAGCGGATTCTACGAGCAGTACTTC	CAWSGTSGFYEQYF
few	TRBV6-1	TRBJ1-3	-	TGTGCCAGCAGTGAGGCCGCGGGCGGCGGAAACACCATATATTTT	CASSEAAGGGNTIYF
-	TRBV14	TRBJ1-2	-	TGTGCCAGCAGCCAGGGGCCCAACTATGGCTACACCTTC	CASSQGPNYGYTF
few	TRBV11-2	TRBJ2-5	-	TGTGCCAGCAGCTTAGTCGGTAGCGATCAAGAGACCCAGTACTTC	CASSLVGSDQETQYF
-	TRBV18	TRBJ1-5	-	TGTGCCAGCTCCGGACAGCCCTATAATCAGCCCCAGCATTTT	CASSGQPYNQPQHF